This record covers a single T cell receptor (beta chain). Germline assignment: CDR1 LGHNA and CDR2 YSLEER. This CDR3 is built from 14 residues. The V end lost 3 bases, the J end lost 9 bases, and 15 bases lay between the germline ends. These data belong to a study of blood T cells in healthy people across ages. A sample-barcoded 5' primer and a J-beta primer mix were used in a second PCR of roughly 6 to 11 cycles. The template-switch adaptor, which had 12 random nucleotides, put a tag on each cDNA molecule. TCRdb re-derived calls from the 5' RACE reads in MiXCR, one entry per CDR3 protein. Of around 820,000 distinct CDR3 sequences listed, roughly 25% are singletons. The same sample was also studied in work on T cells of mothers and their children. From that study: Whatever RNA was extracted went entirely into cDNA synthesis, at around 1.6 ug per 15 ul.

This clonotype originated in a boy aged 5-17 years in good health. V is TRBV4-3 and J is TRBJ2-1; D uncertain. The sequenced sample was blood. For the CDR3, the DNA is TGCGCCAGCAGCCAGGACCCCAGCCGGACTGAGCAGTTCTTC. Translating gives CASSQDPSRTEQFF.